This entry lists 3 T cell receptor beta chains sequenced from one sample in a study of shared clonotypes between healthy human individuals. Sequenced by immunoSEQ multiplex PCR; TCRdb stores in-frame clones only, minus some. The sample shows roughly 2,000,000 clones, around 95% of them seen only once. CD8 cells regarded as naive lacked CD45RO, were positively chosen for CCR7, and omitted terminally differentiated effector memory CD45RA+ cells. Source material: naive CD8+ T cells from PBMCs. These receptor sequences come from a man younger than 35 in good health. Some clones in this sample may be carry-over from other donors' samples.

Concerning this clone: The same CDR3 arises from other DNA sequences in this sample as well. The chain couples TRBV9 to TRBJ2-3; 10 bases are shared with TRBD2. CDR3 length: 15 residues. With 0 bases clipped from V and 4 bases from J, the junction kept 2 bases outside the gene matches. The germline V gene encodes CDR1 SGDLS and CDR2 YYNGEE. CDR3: CASSVGTSGADTQYF. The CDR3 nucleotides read TGTGCCAGCAGCGTAGGGACTAGCGGCGCAGATACGCAGTATTTT.

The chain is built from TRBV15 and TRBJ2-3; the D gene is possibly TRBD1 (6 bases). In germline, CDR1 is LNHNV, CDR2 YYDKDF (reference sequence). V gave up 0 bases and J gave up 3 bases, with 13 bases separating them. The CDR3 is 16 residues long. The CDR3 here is CATSRDRGRGTDTQYF. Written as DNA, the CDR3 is TGTGCCACCAGCAGAGATCGGGGCAGGGGAACAGATACGCAGTATTTT.

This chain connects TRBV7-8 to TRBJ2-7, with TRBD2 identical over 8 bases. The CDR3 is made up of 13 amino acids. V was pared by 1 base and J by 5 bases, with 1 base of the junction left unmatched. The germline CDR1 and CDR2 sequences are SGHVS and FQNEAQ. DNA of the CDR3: TGTGCCAGCAGCTTAGGGACTAGCAACGAGCAGTACTTC. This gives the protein CASSLGTSNEQYF.